The T cell receptor (beta chain) described here comes from a study of blood T cell repertoires in COVID-19. Study context: From the United States, Italy and Spain came samples of acute and convalescent COVID-19. T cells, B-cell-depleted T cells, or PBMCs provided the cDNA or gDNA that served as material.

This table comes from immunoSEQ multiplex PCR, and its TCRdb copy is limited to in-frame clones, with some not included. The sample carries around 300,000 clones, approximately 90% recorded once. Participants, 18 to 89 years old, spanned around 26 US areas. As concerns this clone: Other nucleotide sequences from this sample produce the same CDR3.

Germline V CDR1 and CDR2: MNHEY, SVGAGI. The CDR3 runs 11 residues. V lost 6 bases, J lost 2 bases, and 4 bases lay in between. The chain links TRBV6-5 to TRBJ2-5; D gene ambiguous. The sequenced sample was PBMCs or T cells enriched from blood (not recorded which). The sequence was collected from a woman aged 18 to 35 who had recovered from COVID-19. The CDR3 DNA reads as TGTGCCAGCAGCCAACAAGAGACCCAGTACTTC. Its protein product is CASSQQETQYF.